Described below is a single T cell receptor (beta chain) sequence and its context. Its antigen has not been determined. Per-nucleotide qualities are absent, and no much larger clonotype sits a single base away. Sequences SGHNT (CDR1) and YYREEE (CDR2) are obtained from the germline V gene (reference sequence). A distance of 11 bases separates the germline ends of V and J, which lose 3 bases and 8 bases respectively. Including cysteine and phenylalanine, the CDR3 has 12 amino acids. Only the CDR3 region is kept as DNA, spanning 36 bases read in frame from base 1. These data originate in a study of blood T cell repertoires in COVID-19 (TCRdb year 2020). Concerning the study at large: The collaborator samples originated in the United States, Italy and Spain and spanned the acute and convalescent phases of COVID-19. The material from the prospective study consisted of cDNA or gDNA derived from T cells, B-cell-depleted T cells, or PBMCs. The dataset comprised deeply sampled blood TCRbeta repertoires from subjects exposed to, actively infected with, or recovered from COVID-19. The repertoires were released in a freely available public database meant as a resource for research on the immune response to SARS-CoV-2. The samples were drawn from two sources: the first 160 participants of the ongoing ImmuneRACE study, and over 1,000 subjects contributed by 6 global collaborators. The sample metadata nearly always contained a de-identified subject ID, COVID-19 status, age in years and sex. HLA class I and class II types, where available, came from metadata supplied by the sample provider rather than from assay-based typing.

TCRbeta CDR3 regions were amplified from genomic DNA using the immunoSEQ Assay, a bias-controlled multiplex PCR. Regarding the original processing steps: The number of nucleated cells in each sample was estimated from the amplification of reference gene primers within the assay. To quantify the absolute abundance of each unique TCRbeta CDR3 rearrangement, sequence reads were collapsed and filtered. For each sample, productive Simpson clonality was calculated as the square root of Simpson's diversity index over productive rearrangements. Held by TCRdb, this immuneACCESS table contains in-frame sequences only and omits some clones. Under half of the omission traces to an unresolved V gene where checked; the cause of the rest is unknown. The V and J calls and clone size are taken from that table; D and trimming were inferred from the DNA. For this sample there are about 310,000 clones; roughly 90% appear just once. Less than 3.5% of the sample lies in the top ten.

Overall study results and their limits: The quantity of clinical and demographic metadata differed by source and by participant and was supplied without curation.

One collaborating source in Seattle enrolled patients while the patients were actively infected and followed the patients over time throughout the course of disease. Each collaborating institution followed its own protocols to collect whole blood in K2EDTA tubes. For TCRbeta analysis, collaborator samples were shipped as frozen whole blood, as isolated PBMCs, or as DNA extracted from either sample type. Sequences were obtained from peripheral blood. Rearrangement joined TRBV5-4 to TRBJ1-1; no D gene is confidently identified. This TCR came from a woman aged 25-40 years with COVID-19, enrolled during active disease. The nucleotide sequence reads as follows: TGTGCCAGCAGCTCGGTGAAATCAGAAGCTTTCTTT. Its protein is CASSSVKSEAFF.